This T cell receptor (beta chain) was captured in a study of PD-1 blockade in classical Hodgkin lymphoma. Relapse was seen in all patients after autologous stem cell transplantation, and brentuximab vedotin exposure was variable. A remark on this clone: Its antigen is not identified.

V lost 0 bases to trimming and J lost 5 bases, with 16 bases between them. Germline V CDR1 and CDR2: LGHNA, YNFKEQ. The CDR3 has 16 residues. Findings of the study overall: Prior to therapy, complete responders displayed diversity much like that of newly diagnosed patients. TCR diversity rose significantly by C4D1 in CD4+ but not CD8+ cells.

Clones were sequenced by immunoSEQ multiplex PCR, and TCRdb holds only the in-frame ones, with some missing. The profile shows tens of thousands of clones, just over 75% of them singletons. The genes are TRBV4-2 and TRBJ2-5; possible D gene TRBD2, 5 bases. The TCR was taken from a human donor with classical Hodgkin lymphoma. The material sequenced was peripheral blood mononuclear cells (PBMCs), taken before the second cycle of nivolumab. The CDR3 bases are TGTGCCAGCAGCCAAGATCCAGCCTATAGAGGGGAGACCCAGTACTTC. Translating it yields CASSQDPAYRGETQYF.